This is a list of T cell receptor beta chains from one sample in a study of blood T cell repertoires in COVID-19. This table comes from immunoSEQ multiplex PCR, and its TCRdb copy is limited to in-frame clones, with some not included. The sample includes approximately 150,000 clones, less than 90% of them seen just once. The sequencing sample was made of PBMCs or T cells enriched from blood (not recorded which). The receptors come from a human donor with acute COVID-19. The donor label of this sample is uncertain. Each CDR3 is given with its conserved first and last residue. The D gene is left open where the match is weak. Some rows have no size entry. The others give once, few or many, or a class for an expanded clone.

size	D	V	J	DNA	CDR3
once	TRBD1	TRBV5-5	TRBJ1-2	TGTGCCAGCAGCGTTCTACAGGGGCCCTATGGCTACACCTTC	CASSVLQGPYGYTF
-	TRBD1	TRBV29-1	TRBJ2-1	TGCAGCGTTGGTGCGGCAGGGGGTGAGCAGTTCTTC	CSVGAAGGEQFF
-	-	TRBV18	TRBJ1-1	TGTGCCAGCTCACCTCTGGACGGGGGCACTGAAGCTTTCTTT	CASSPLDGGTEAFF
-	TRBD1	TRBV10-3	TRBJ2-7	TGTGCCATCAGTGAGGGGATGGTCCGGGACAGTTCCTACGAGCAGTACTTC	CAISEGMVRDSSYEQYF
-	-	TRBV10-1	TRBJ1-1	TGCGCCACCCGAGGGGGAAAGGGGTTCACTGAAGCTTTCTTT	CATRGGKGFTEAFF
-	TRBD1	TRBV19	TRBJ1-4	TGTGCCAGTAGCTCTCCCGGGACAGGGAAGGAAAAACTGTTTTTT	CASSSPGTGKEKLFF
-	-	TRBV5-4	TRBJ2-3	TGTGCCAGCAGCGGAGGACAGTTAAGCACAGATACGCAGTATTTT	CASSGGQLSTDTQYF
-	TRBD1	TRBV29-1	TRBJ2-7	TGCAGCGTTGAATCAGGGGGACAGTACGAGCAGTACTTC	CSVESGGQYEQYF
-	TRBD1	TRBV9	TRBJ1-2	TGTGCCAGCAGCTCGACAGGGGGCGGGTATGGCTACACCTTC	CASSSTGGGYGYTF
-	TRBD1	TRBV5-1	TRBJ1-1	TGCGCCAGCAGCTTGGCGTTTCGGGGGACAGCGAACACTGAAGCTTTCTTT	CASSLAFRGTANTEAFF
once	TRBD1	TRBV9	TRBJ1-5	TGTGCCAGCAGCGTAGGGACAGGGAACCAGCCCCAGCATTTT	CASSVGTGNQPQHF
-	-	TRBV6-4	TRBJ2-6	TGTGCCAGCAGGAGAACAGGTAACTCTGGGGCCAACGTCCTGACTTTC	CASRRTGNSGANVLTF
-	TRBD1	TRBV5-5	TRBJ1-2	TGTGCCAGCAGCTCATTCCGACAGGGCTATGGCTACACCTTC	CASSSFRQGYGYTF
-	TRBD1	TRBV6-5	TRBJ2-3	TGTGCCATCGGGACAGGGGGCACAGATACGCAGTATTTT	CAIGTGGTDTQYF
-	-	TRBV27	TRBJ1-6	TGTGCCAGCAGTCCAGGGACCTATAATTCACCCCTCCACTTT	CASSPGTYNSPLHF
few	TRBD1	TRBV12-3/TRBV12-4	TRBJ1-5	TGTGCCAGCAGGGGACAGGGCCATTGGCCCCAGCATTTT	CASRGQGHWPQHF
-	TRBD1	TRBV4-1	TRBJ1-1	TGCGCCAGCAGCTCGCGACAGGGACCCATGAACACTGAAGCTTTCTTT	CASSSRQGPMNTEAFF
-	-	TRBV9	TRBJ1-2	TGTGCCAGCAGCGTAGATCCAGGGTCCTATGGCTACACCTTC	CASSVDPGSYGYTF
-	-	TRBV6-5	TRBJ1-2	TGTGCCAGCAGGGCCGCGGGAGGGGCGCACTATGGCTACACCTTC	CASRAAGGAHYGYTF
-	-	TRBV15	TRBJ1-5	TGTGCCACCAGCAGTAGTTTCTTTGCTCAGCCCCAGCATTTT	CATSSSFFAQPQHF
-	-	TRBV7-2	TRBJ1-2	TGTGCCAGCAGCACCCGGACAGTGTATGGCTACACCTTC	CASSTRTVYGYTF
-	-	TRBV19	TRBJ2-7	TGTGCCAGTAGTATGCAGCGGTCGAGCTCCTACGAGCAGTACTTC	CASSMQRSSSYEQYF
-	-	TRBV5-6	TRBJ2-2	TGTGCCAGCAGCTTGGGGAGGGGGAACACCGGGGAGCTGTTTTTT	CASSLGRGNTGELFF